This T cell receptor (beta chain) appears in the sequencing data of a study of persistence of HIV-infected CD4 T cells. Regarding the study as a whole: Degenerate expanded CDR3beta sequences were enriched among CMV- and Gag-responding cells. Rare CMV-responding cells carrying HIV-1 proviruses were not analyzed separately for TCR.

As for this clone: The antigen is not known.

The libraries were made with immunoSEQ version 4 in survey mode. Assay used: immunoSEQ multiplex PCR; TCRdb lists only in-frame clones, some missing. Of 30,000 or so clones listed, approximately 85% are singletons. The stimulus was an HIV-1 Gag 15-mer peptide pool, roughly 1 ug/peptide/mL. CD40L-negative CD69-negative CD45RO-high memory CD4+ T cells were sorted as populations depleted of antigen-responding cells. Suppressive ART was started during chronic HIV-1 infection in these adults. Undetectable plasma HIV-1 RNA below 50 copies/mL lasted at least 4 years. The V segment lost 5 bases and the J segment 1 base; nucleotides outside the gene matches: 2. Germline CDR1 reads SGHTA; CDR2 reads FQGNSA. CDR3 length: 15 residues.

This clonotype was obtained from an adult woman with HIV who was CMV-seropositive. Material: CD4+ T cells sorted from PBMCs after approximately 19-hour stimulation, obtained from a patient who received antiretroviral therapy. The chain employs TRBV7-2 and TRBJ2-2; TRBD1 aligns across 9 bases. The CDR3 loop is CASSRDRVNTGELFF. The CDR3, as DNA: TGTGCCAGCAGCCGGGACAGGGTGAACACCGGGGAGCTGTTTTTT.